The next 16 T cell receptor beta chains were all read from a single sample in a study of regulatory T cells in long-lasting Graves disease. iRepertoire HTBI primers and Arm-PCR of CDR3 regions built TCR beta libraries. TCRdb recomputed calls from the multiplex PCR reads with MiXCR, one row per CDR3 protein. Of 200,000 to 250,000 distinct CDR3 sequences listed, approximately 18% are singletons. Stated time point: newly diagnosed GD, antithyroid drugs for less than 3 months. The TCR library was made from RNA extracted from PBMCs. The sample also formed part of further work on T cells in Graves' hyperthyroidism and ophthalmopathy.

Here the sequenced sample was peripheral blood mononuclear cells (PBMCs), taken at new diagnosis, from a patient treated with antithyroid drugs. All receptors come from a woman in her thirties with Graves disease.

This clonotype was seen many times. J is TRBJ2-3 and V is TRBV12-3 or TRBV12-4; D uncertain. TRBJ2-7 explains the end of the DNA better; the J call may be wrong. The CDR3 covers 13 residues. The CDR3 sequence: CASRRALTYEQYF. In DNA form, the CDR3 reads TGTGCCAGCAGACGAGCCCTAACCTACGAGCAGTACTTC.

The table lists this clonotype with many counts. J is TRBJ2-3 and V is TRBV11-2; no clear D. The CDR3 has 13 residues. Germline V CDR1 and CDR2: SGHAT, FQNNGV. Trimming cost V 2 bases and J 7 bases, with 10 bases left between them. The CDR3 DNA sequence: TGTGCCAGCAGCTTAAACACCCACAATACGCAGTATTTT. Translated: CASSLNTHNTQYF.

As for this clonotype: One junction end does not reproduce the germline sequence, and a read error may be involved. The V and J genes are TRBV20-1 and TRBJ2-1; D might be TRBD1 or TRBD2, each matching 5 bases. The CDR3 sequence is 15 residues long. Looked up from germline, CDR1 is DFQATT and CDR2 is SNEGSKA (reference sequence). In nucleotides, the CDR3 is TGCAGTGCTAGGGGGACCGCGAGCTCCTACAATGAGCAGTGCTTC. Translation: CSARGTASSYNEQCF.

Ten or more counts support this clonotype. The CDR3 region has the DNA TGTGCCAGCAGTTTATTCGGATTCAAAAACATTCAGTACTTC. It translates to CASSLFGFKNIQYF. The rearrangement joins TRBV27 to TRBJ2-4; D uncertain. V dropped 1 base and J dropped 3 bases, with 7 bases sitting between them. This CDR3 spans 14 amino acids. Per the germline V gene, CDR1 is MNHEY and CDR2 is SMNVEV (reference sequence).

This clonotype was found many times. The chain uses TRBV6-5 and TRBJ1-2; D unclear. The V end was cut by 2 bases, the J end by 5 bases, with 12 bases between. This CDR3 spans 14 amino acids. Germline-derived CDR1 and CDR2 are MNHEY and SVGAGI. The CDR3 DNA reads TGTGCCAGCAGTTACACCCGTAGTGGTTATGGCTACACCTTC. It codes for CASSYTRSGYGYTF.

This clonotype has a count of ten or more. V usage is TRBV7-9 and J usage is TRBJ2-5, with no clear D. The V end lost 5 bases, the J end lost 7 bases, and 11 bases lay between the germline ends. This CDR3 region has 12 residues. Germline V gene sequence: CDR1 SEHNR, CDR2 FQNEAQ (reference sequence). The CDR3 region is CASSNAGWTQYF. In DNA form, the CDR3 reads TGTGCCAGCAGCAATGCAGGATGGACCCAGTACTTC.

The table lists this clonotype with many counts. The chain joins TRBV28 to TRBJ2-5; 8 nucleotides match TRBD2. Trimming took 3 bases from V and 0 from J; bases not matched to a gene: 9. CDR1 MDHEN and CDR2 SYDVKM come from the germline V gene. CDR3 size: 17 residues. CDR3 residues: CASSFSGDLTNQETQYF. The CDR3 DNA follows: TGTGCCAGCAGTTTTAGCGGGGACCTAACGAACCAAGAGACCCAGTACTTC.

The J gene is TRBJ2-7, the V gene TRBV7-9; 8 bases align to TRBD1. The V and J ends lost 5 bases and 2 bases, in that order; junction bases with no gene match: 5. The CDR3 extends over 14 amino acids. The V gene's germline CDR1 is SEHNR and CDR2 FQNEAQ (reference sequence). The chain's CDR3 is CASSPRTGTYEQYF. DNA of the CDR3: TGTGCCAGCAGCCCAAGGACAGGGACCTACGAGCAGTACTTC.

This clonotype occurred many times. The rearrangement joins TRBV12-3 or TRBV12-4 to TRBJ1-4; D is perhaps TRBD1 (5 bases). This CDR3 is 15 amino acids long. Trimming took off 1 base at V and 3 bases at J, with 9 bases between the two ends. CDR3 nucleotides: TGTGCCAGCAGTTTAGGAGGGGCCTCTAATGAAAAACTGTTTTTT. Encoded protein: CASSLGGASNEKLFF.

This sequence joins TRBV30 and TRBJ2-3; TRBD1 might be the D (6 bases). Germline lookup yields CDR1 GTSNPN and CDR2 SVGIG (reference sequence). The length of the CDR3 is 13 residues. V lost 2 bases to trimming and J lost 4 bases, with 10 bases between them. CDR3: CAWSNGQSDTQYF. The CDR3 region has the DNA TGTGCCTGGAGTAACGGACAGTCAGATACGCAGTATTTT.

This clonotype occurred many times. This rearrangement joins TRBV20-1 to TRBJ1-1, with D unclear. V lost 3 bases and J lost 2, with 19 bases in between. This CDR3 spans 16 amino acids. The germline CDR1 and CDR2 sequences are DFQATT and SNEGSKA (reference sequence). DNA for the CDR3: TGCAGTGCTAGGATCCCGCGGGGTGGGCCCAACACTGAAGCTTTCTTT. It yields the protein CSARIPRGGPNTEAFF.

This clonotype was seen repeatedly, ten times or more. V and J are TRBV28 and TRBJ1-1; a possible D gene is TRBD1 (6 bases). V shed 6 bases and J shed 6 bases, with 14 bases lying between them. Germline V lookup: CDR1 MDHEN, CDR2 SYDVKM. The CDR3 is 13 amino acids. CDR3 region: CASRTGGVPEAFF. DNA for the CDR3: TGTGCCAGCAGGACAGGAGGCGTTCCTGAAGCTTTCTTT.

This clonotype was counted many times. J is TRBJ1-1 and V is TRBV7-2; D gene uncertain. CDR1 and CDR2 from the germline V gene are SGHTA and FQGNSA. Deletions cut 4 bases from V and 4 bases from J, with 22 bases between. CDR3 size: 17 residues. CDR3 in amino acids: CASSSSRGSVLSTEAFF. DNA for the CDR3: TGTGCCAGCAGCTCTAGTCGGGGTTCGGTCTTATCCACTGAAGCTTTCTTT.

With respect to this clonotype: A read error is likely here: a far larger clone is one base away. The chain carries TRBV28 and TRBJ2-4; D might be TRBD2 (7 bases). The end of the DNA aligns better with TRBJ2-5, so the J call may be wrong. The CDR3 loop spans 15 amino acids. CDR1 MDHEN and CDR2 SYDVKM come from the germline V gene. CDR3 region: CASSPRGPRQETQYF. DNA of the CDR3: TGTGCCAGCAGTCCGCGGGGGCCAAGGCAAGAGACCCAGTACTTC.

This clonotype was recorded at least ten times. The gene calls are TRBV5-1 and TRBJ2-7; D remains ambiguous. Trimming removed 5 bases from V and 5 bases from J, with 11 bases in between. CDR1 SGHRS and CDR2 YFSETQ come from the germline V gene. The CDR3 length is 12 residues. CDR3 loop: CASRSDSNEQYF. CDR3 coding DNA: TGCGCCAGCAGATCCGATTCTAACGAGCAGTACTTC.

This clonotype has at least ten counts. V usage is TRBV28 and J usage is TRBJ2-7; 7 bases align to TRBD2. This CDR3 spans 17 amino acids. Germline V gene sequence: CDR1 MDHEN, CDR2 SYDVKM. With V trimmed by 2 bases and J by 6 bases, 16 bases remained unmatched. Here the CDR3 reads CASSLGVGGPPRSEQYF. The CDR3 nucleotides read TGTGCCAGCAGTTTAGGAGTGGGAGGGCCCCCCAGAAGCGAGCAGTACTTC.